The T cell receptor (beta chain) described here comes from a study of T-cell reconstitution after alpha-beta-depleted transplantation in children. For TCRbeta, the library was prepared with unique molecular identifiers. TCRdb recomputed calls from the PCR reads with MiXCR, one row per CDR3 protein. The sample holds around 250,000 distinct CDR3 sequences; 9.5% to 10% are singletons and the top ten take 10%. This clonotype was detected only a few times. This CDR3 region has 12 residues. The V and J ends lost 7 bases and 3 bases respectively, with 9 bases between them. Germline CDR1 ENHRY, CDR2 SYGVKD. The chain uses TRBV10-3 and TRBJ1-1, with D perhaps TRBD1 (5 bases). The specimen comprised PBMCs from the stem cell graft donor, sampled from the stem cell graft. The source of this sequence is a human donor who donated a stem cell graft to a child with SCID. CDR3 sequence: CAINQGYTEAFF. In DNA form, the CDR3 reads TGTGCCATCAATCAGGGTTACACTGAAGCTTTCTTT.